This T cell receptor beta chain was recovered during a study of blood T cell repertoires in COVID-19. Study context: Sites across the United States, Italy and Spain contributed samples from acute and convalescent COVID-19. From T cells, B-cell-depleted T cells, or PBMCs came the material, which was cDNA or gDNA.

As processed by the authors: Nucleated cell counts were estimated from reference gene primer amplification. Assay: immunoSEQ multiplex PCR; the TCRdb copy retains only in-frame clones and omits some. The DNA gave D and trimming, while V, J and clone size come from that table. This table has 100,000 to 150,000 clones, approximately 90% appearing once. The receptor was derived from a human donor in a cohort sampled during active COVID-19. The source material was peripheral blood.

As DNA, the CDR3 is TGTGCCAGCAGTCAACAGGGGGCCTATCAGCCCCAGCATTTT. Amino acid sequence: CASSQQGAYQPQHF. This chain uses TRBV2 with TRBJ1-5, with TRBD1 matching 9 bases. Looked up from germline, CDR1 is SNHLY and CDR2 is FYNNEI. The CDR3 totals 14 residues. V was pared by 5 bases and J by 5 bases, with 4 bases of the junction left unmatched.